These T cell receptor beta chains were read from a single sample in a study of T cells in Graves' hyperthyroidism and ophthalmopathy. TCRdb reanalysed the multiplex PCR reads using MiXCR and keeps one entry per CDR3 protein. This table has approximately 430,000 distinct CDR3 sequences, 14% to 15% appearing once. Sequenced sample: blood. The source is a man aged 18 to 30 with Graves' ophthalmopathy. CDR3s include the opening cysteine and the closing phenylalanine or tryptophan. The D gene is left open where the match is weak. The size field is filled for only some rows; it gives once, few, many or a size class.

clone_size,j_call,d_call,v_call,cdr3_nt,cdr3_aa
few,TRBJ1-1,-,TRBV5-1,TGCGCCAGCAGCCCCACAGGGAACCCTGAAGCTTTCTTT,CASSPTGNPEAFF
many,TRBJ1-1,-,TRBV5-1,TGCGCCAGCAGCTTTGAGTCGGCGAACACTGAAGCTTTCTTT,CASSFESANTEAFF
many,TRBJ1-3,TRBD1,TRBV6-1,TGTGCCAGCAGAAGGACAGGGTATACCGGAAACACCATATATTTT,CASRRTGYTGNTIYF
many,TRBJ1-5,-,TRBV2,TGTGCCAGCACTACCGGGGGGGGTCAGCCCCAGCATTTT,CASTTGGGQPQHF
few,TRBJ1-5,-,TRBV27,TGTGCCAGCAGTTTCCAAGGGCCTCTAAGCAATCAGCCCCAGCATTTT,CASSFQGPLSNQPQHF
once,TRBJ1-6,-,TRBV7-9,TGTGCCAGCAGGCATACAGGGAATCGGCCCCTCCACTTT,CASRHTGNRPLHF
-,TRBJ2-3,-,TRBV6-1,TGTGCCAGCATCCAGATCACCAGCACAGATACGCAGTATTTT,CASIQITSTDTQYF
-,TRBJ1-4,TRBD1,TRBV19,TGTGCCAGTAGTCCCCAGGGGGATGTTGAAAAACTGTTTTTT,CASSPQGDVEKLFF
-,TRBJ2-5,-,TRBV5-1,TGCGCCAGCAGCTTACAGGGAGGTGAGGAGACCCAGTACTTC,CASSLQGGEETQYF
-,TRBJ1-1,-,TRBV7-2,TGTGCCAGCAGCTTAGATGTGTCGGGTAGGGAAGCTTTCTTT,CASSLDVSGREAFF
many,TRBJ2-1,-,TRBV3-1,TGTGCCAGCAGCAAAGACGGCAATGAGCAGTTCTTC,CASSKDGNEQFF
many,TRBJ1-6,-,TRBV5-6,TGTGCCAGCAGCTTGGAGGAGAACTCCTATAATTCACCCCTCCACTTT,CASSLEENSYNSPLHF
many,TRBJ2-5,TRBD1,TRBV5-1,TGTGCCAGCAGCTTAGGGACAGGTCAAGAGACCCAGTACTTC,CASSLGTGQETQYF
-,TRBJ2-3,-,TRBV6-1,TGTGCCAGCAATTGGGTGGGCACAGATACGCAGTATTTT,CASNWVGTDTQYF
few,TRBJ2-7,-,TRBV15,TGTGCCACCAGCAGAGATAAGGGTCTCTACGAGCAGTACTTC,CATSRDKGLYEQYF
many,TRBJ1-1,-,TRBV5-1,TGCGCCAGCAGCCCCCCGACGGGGATGGACACTGAAGCTTTCTTT,CASSPPTGMDTEAFF
-,TRBJ1-1,-,TRBV7-9,TGTGCCAACAGCTTAGCGCTAACCCTTGACGTGCCCTATGAAGCTTTCTTT,CANSLALTLDVPYEAFF
many,TRBJ1-1,-,TRBV3-1,TGTGCCAGCAGCCAAAGATCCGGAGACCGTGAAGCTTTCTTT,CASSQRSGDREAFF
many,TRBJ2-3,TRBD1,TRBV18,TGTGCCAGCTCACGTACAGGGGGCCCGGCAGATACGCAGTATTTT,CASSRTGGPADTQYF
many,TRBJ2-2,-,TRBV18,TGTGCCAGCTCACCACCGGCAAGGACCGGGGAGCTGTTTTTT,CASSPPARTGELFF
many,TRBJ2-3,-,TRBV18,TGTGCCAGCTCACCACCTGGACTCTTTGGGGTAGATACGCAGTATTTT,CASSPPGLFGVDTQYF
-,TRBJ1-2,-,TRBV7-8,TGTGCCAGCAGCGGGCAGGGCATCCATAACTATGGCTACACCTTC,CASSGQGIHNYGYTF
many,TRBJ1-1,-,TRBV29-1,TGCAGCGTTGACGGAGGGGAGAACACTGAAGCTTTCTTT,CSVDGGENTEAFF
-,TRBJ1-1,TRBD1,TRBV19,TGTGCCAGTAGTATTACAACAGGGGGCAAAGCTTTCTTT,CASSITTGGKAFF
-,TRBJ2-6,-,TRBV29-1,TGCAGCGTTGGAACACCTGGGGCCAACGTCCTGACTTTC,CSVGTPGANVLTF
many,TRBJ2-5,-,TRBV6-1,TGTGCCACCAACCCCGTGACGAGGGTCCAAGAGACCCAGTACTTC,CATNPVTRVQETQYF
many,TRBJ1-5,-,TRBV5-1,TGCGCCAGCAGCTTGGGTGGGATTAGCAATCAGCCCCAGCATTTT,CASSLGGISNQPQHF
many,TRBJ2-3,-,TRBV12-3/TRBV12-4,TGTGCCAGCAGTTTAGGAGGTAGAGATACGCAGTATTTT,CASSLGGRDTQYF
many,TRBJ2-7,-,TRBV20-1,TGCAGTGCAATGGCAGCGGAATACTCCTACGAGCAGTACTTC,CSAMAAEYSYEQYF
-,TRBJ2-3,TRBD2,TRBV7-8,TGTGCCAGCAGCTTAGTACGACTAGCGGCCCCAACAGATACGCAGTATTTT,CASSLVRLAAPTDTQYF
-,TRBJ2-7,-,TRBV2,TGTGCCAGCTGGGGGACATCTAGAGGTACAGGGTCTAGTCGAGAGCAGTACTTC,CASWGTSRGTGSSREQYF
many,TRBJ2-1,TRBD2,TRBV11-3,TGTGCCAGCAGCTTGTTGCTTCCGGGACTAGCGGGAGCCGAGCCTTACAATGAGCAGTTCTTC,CASSLLLPGLAGAEPYNEQFF
-,TRBJ2-1,TRBD2,TRBV24-1,TGTGCCACCAAGGGAGGGACTAGCGACAATGAGCAGTTCTTC,CATKGGTSDNEQFF
many,TRBJ2-7,TRBD1,TRBV28,TGTGCCAGCAGATCGGGACAGGGGACCTACGAGCAGTACTTC,CASRSGQGTYEQYF
many,TRBJ2-1,TRBD2,TRBV10-3,TGTGCCATTTCGGCGGGAGGAGGGGGTGAGCAGTTCTTC,CAISAGGGGEQFF
few,TRBJ1-4,-,TRBV12-3/TRBV12-4,TGTGCCAGCAGCACTGCTAATGAAAAACTGTTTTTT,CASSTANEKLFF
-,TRBJ1-5,-,TRBV19,TGTGCCAGTAGTATAAGGAGTCACAGCAATCAGCCCCAGCATTTT,CASSIRSHSNQPQHF
many,TRBJ1-2,-,TRBV19,TGTGCCAGTAGTATCGGGGACACCGCTAACTATGGCTACACCTTC,CASSIGDTANYGYTF
many,TRBJ1-3,-,TRBV7-8,TGTGCCAGCAGCTCCGACGGAGGAGGAAACACCATATATTTT,CASSSDGGGNTIYF
many,TRBJ2-1,-,TRBV28,TGTGCCAGCAGTTCGACCGGGACAATCGATGAGCAGTTCTTC,CASSSTGTIDEQFF
many,TRBJ1-2,-,TRBV20-1,TGCAGTGCTAGAGTCGCAGGCCTACCAGGCTACACCTTC,CSARVAGLPGYTF
many,TRBJ2-3,TRBD2,TRBV4-2,TGTGCCAGCAGCCACCTTAGCGGGGGCACAGATACGCAGTATTTT,CASSHLSGGTDTQYF
many,TRBJ1-2,TRBD1,TRBV11-2,TGTGCCAGCAGCCTCCGGACAGGGGGGTATGGCTACACCTTC,CASSLRTGGYGYTF
many,TRBJ2-5,-,TRBV10-3,TGTGCCATCAGGAGTTGGGACGGAAAACAAGAGACCCAGTACTTC,CAIRSWDGKQETQYF
few,TRBJ1-3,TRBD1,TRBV7-2,TGTGCCAGCAGCTTATATACAGGGGGCGCGATAAACACCATATATTTT,CASSLYTGGAINTIYF
-,TRBJ2-7,-,TRBV3-1,TGTGCCAGCAGCCAATTGGCCTCCTACGAGCAGTACTTC,CASSQLASYEQYF
many,TRBJ2-7,-,TRBV29-1,TGCAGCGCCCGGGACGGCAGCTCCTACGAGCAGTACTTC,CSARDGSSYEQYF
-,TRBJ1-5,-,TRBV7-9,TGTGCCAGCAGCTTAGGGGCAGGAACCCAGCATTTT,CASSLGAGTQHF
many,TRBJ2-1,TRBD2,TRBV11-2,TGTGCCAGCAGCTTAGTCGGGAGGGCCTCCAATGAGCAGTTCTTC,CASSLVGRASNEQFF
few,TRBJ2-1,-,TRBV10-1,TGCGCCAGCAGTGAGTCGCTGTACGGGCCCTACAATGAGCAGTTCTTC,CASSESLYGPYNEQFF
many,TRBJ2-7,-,TRBV15,TGTGCCACCAGCAGACAGCAGGGGTCGTACGAGCAGTACTTC,CATSRQQGSYEQYF
-,TRBJ2-7,-,TRBV19,TGTGCCAGTAGTGAGAAGAATGGGGGCCACGAGCAGTACTTC,CASSEKNGGHEQYF
many,TRBJ2-5,TRBD2,TRBV30,TGTGCCTGGAGTGTAGCGGGGTCCCCTCTCCACCAGTACTTC,CAWSVAGSPLHQYF